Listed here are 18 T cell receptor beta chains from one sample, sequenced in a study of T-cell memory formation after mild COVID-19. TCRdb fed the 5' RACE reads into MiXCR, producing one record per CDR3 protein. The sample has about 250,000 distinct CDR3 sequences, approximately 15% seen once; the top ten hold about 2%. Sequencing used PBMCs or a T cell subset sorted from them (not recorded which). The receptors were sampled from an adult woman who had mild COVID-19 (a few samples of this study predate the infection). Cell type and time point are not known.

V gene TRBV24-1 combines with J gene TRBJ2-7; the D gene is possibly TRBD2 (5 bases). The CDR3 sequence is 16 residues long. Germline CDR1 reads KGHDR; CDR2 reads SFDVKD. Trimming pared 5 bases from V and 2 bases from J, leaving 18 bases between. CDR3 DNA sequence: TGTGCCACCAGTGCACCGGGTGGGAGTAACCCCTACGAGCAGTACTTC. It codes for CATSAPGGSNPYEQYF.

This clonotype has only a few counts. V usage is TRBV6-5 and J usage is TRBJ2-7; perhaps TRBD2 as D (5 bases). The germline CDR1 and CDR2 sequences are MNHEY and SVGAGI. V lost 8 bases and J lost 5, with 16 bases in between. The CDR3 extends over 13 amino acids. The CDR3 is CASALRGSHEQYF. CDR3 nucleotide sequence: TGTGCCAGCGCCCTACGAGGGAGCCACGAGCAGTACTTC.

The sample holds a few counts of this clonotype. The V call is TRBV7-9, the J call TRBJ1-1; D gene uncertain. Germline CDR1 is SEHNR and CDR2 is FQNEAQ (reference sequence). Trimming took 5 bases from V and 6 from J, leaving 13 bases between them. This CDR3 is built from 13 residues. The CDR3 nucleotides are TGTGCCAGCAGCATGCCGTCTAGCGCTGAAGCTTTCTTT. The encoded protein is CASSMPSSAEAFF. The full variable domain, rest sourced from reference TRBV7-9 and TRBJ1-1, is DTGVSQNPRHKITKRGQNVTFRCDPISEHNRLYWYRQTLGQGPEFLTYFQNEAQLEKSRLLSDRFSAERPKGSFSTLEIQRTEQGDSAMYLCASSMPSSAEAFFGQGTRLTVV.

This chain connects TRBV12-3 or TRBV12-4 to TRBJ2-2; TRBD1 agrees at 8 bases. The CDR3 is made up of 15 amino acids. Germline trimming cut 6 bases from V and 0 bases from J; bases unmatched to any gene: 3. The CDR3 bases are TGTGCCAGCAGGCCGGGACAGGCGAACACCGGGGAGCTGTTTTTT. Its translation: CASRPGQANTGELFF.

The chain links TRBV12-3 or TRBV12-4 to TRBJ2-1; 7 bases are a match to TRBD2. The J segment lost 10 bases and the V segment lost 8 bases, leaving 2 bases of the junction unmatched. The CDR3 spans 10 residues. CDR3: CASQLAEQFF. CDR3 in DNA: TGTGCCAGCCAACTAGCGGAGCAGTTCTTC.

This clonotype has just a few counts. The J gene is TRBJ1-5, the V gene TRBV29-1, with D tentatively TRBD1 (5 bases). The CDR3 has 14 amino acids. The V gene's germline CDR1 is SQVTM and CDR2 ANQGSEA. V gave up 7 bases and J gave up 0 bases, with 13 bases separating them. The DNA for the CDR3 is TGCAGCGCCCGAACGACAGATAGCAATCAGCCCCAGCATTTT. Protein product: CSARTTDSNQPQHF.

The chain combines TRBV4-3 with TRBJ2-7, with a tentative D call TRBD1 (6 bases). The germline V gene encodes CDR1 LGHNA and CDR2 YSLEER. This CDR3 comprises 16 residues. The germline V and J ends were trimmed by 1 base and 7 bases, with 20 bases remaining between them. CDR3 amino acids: CASSQAVQGLPGEQYF. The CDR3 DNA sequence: TGCGCCAGCAGCCAAGCTGTTCAGGGGCTGCCGGGAGAGCAGTACTTC.

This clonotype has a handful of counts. The CDR3 region is CASSRLVESTGELFF. DNA of the CDR3: TGCGCCAGCAGCCGCCTCGTGGAAAGCACCGGGGAGCTGTTTTTT. The gene calls are TRBV5-1 and TRBJ2-2; D remains ambiguous. Germline V gives CDR1 SGHRS, CDR2 YFSETQ. The CDR3 sequence is 15 residues long. Trimming took off 4 bases at V and 4 bases at J, with 14 bases between the two ends.

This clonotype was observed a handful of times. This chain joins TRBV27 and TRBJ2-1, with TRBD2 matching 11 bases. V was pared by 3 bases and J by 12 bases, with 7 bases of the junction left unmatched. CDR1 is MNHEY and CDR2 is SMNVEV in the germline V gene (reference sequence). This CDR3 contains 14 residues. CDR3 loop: CASSLTSGDPVQFF. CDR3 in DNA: TGTGCCAGCAGTTTGACTAGCGGGGATCCGGTGCAGTTCTTC.

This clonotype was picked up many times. In DNA form, the CDR3 reads TGTGCCAGCAGTCCAGCTTACAATGAGCAGTTCTTC. It yields the protein CASSPAYNEQFF. The genes are TRBV7-9 and TRBJ2-1; no clear D gene. The germline CDR1 and CDR2 sequences are SEHNR and FQNEAQ (reference sequence). CDR3 size: 12 residues. Deletions cut 6 bases from V and 4 bases from J, with 7 bases between.

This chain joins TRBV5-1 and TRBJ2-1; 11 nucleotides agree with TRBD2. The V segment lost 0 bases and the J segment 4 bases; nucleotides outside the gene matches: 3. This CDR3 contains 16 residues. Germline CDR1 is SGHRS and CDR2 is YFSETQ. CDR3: CASSLDSGRVYNEQFF. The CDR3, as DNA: TGCGCCAGCAGCTTGGATAGCGGGAGGGTGTACAATGAGCAGTTCTTC.

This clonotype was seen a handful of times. This chain's CDR3 is CSAGDINTDTQYF. In DNA, the CDR3 is TGCAGTGCTGGGGACATAAACACAGATACGCAGTATTTT. J is TRBJ2-3 and V is TRBV20-1; D perhaps matches TRBD1 (6 bases). This CDR3 comprises 13 residues. Germline V lookup: CDR1 DFQATT, CDR2 SNEGSKA (reference sequence). V was cut by 5 bases and J by 2 bases, with 11 bases left in between.

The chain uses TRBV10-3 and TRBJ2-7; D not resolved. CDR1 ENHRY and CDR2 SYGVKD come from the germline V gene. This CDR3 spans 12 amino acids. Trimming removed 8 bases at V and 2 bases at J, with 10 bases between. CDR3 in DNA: TGTGCCATCGGACGGAACACCTACGAGCAGTACTTC. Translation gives CAIGRNTYEQYF.

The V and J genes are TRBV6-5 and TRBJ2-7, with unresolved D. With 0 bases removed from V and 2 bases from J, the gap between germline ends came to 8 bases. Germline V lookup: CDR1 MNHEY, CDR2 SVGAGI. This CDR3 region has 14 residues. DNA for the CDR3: TGTGCCAGCAGTTACTCGATTTGGGCCTACGAGCAGTACTTC. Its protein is CASSYSIWAYEQYF.

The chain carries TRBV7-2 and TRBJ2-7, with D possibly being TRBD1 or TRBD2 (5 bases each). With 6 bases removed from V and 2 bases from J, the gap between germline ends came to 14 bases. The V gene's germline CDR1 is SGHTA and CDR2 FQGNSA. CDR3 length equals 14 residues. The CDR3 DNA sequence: TGTGCCAGCAGGCCCGGGACGGCACCCTACGAGCAGTACTTC. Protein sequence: CASRPGTAPYEQYF.

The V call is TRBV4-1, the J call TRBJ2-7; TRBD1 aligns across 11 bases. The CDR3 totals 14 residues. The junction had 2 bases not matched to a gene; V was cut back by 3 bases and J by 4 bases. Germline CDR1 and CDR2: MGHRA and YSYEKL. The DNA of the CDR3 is TGCGCCAGCAGCCATGGACAGGGGGCGTACGAGCAGTACTTC. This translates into CASSHGQGAYEQYF.

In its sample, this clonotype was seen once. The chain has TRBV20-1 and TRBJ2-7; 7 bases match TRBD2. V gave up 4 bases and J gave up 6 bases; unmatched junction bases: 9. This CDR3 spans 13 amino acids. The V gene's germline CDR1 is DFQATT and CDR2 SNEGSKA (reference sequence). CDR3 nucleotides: TGCAGTGCTATCCGGGAGGTTTTAGGCGAGCAGTACTTC. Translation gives CSAIREVLGEQYF.

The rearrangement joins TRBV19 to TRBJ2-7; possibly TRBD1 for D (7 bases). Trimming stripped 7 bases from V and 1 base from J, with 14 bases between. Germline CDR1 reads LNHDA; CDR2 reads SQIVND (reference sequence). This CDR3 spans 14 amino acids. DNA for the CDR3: TGTGCCAGTATGGGCGGGACAGCATCCTACGAGCAGTACTTC. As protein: CASMGGTASYEQYF.